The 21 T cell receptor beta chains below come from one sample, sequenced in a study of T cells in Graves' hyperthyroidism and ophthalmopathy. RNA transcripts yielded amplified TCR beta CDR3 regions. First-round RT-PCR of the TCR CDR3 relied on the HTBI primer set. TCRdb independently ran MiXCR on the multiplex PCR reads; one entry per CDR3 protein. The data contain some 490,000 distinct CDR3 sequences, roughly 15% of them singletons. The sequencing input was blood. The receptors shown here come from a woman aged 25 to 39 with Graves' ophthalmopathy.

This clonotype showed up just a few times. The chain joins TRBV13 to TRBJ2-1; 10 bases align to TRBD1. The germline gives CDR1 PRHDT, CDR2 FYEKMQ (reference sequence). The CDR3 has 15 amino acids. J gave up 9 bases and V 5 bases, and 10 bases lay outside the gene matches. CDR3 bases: TGTGCCAGCAGCCAGCCGGGACAGGGGCTTGGTGAGCAGTTCTTC. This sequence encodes CASSQPGQGLGEQFF. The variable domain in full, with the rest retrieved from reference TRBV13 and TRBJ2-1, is AAGVIQSPRHLIKEKRETATLKCYPIPRHDTVYWYQQGPGQDPQFLISFYEKMQSDKGSIPDRFSAQQFSDYHSELNMSSLELGDSALYFCASSQPGQGLGEQFFGPGTRLTVL.

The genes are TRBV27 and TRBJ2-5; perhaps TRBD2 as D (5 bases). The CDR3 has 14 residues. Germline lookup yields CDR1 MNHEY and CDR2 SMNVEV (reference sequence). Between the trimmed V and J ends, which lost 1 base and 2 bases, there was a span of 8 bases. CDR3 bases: TGTGCCAGCAGTTTATGGGGAGAACAAGAGACCCAGTACTTC. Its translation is CASSLWGEQETQYF.

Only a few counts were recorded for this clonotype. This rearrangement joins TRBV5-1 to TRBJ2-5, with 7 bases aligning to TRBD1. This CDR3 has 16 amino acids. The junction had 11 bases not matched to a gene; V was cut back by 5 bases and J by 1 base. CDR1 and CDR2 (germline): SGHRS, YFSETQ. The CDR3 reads CASRSAGGWGQETQYF. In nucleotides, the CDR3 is TGCGCCAGCAGGTCCGCAGGGGGTTGGGGCCAAGAGACCCAGTACTTC.

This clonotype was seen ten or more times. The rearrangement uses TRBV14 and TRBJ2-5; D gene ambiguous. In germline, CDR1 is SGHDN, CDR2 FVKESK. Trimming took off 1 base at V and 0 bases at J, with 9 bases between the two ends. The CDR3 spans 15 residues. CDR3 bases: TGTGCCAGCAGCCAAGTGAACTGGTACCAAGAGACCCAGTACTTC. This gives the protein CASSQVNWYQETQYF.

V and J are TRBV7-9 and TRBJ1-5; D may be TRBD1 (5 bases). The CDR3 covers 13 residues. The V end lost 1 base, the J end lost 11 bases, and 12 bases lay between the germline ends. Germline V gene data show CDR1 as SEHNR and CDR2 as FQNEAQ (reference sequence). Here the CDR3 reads CASSLGGGAAQHF. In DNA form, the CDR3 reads TGTGCCAGCAGCTTAGGTGGAGGGGCGGCCCAGCATTTT.

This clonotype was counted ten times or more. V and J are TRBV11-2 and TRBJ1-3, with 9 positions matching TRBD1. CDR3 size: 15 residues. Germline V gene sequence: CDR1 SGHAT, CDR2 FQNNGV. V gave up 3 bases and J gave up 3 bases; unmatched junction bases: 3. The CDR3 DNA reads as TGTGCCAGCAGCTTGGGGACAGGGCGTGGAAACACCATATATTTT. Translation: CASSLGTGRGNTIYF.

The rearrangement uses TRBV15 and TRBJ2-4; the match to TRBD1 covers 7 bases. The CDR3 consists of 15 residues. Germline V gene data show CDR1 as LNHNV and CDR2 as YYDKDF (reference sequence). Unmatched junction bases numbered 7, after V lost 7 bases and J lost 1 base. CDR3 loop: CATNHRGWAKNIQYF. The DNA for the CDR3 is TGTGCCACCAACCACAGGGGATGGGCCAAAAACATTCAGTACTTC.

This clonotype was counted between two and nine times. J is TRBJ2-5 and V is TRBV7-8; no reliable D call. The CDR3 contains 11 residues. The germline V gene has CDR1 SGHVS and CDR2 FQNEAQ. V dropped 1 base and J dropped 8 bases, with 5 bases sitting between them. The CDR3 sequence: CASSLDGTQYF. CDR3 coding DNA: TGTGCCAGCAGCTTAGATGGAACCCAGTACTTC. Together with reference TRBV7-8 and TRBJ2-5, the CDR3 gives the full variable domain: GAGVSQSPRYKVAKRGQDVALRCDPISGHVSLFWYQQALGQGPEFLTYFQNEAQLDKSGLPSDRFFAERPEGSVSTLKIQRTQQEDSAVYLCASSLDGTQYFGPGTRLLVL.

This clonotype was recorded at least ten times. The CDR3 loop reads CASSSAGDYGYTF. As DNA, the CDR3 is TGTGCCAGCAGCTCGGCAGGGGACTATGGCTACACCTTC. The chain links TRBV7-9 to TRBJ1-2; the D gene is possibly TRBD1 (6 bases). There are 13 residues in the CDR3. Germline loops: CDR1 SEHNR, CDR2 FQNEAQ (reference sequence). Trimming removed 4 bases at V and 3 bases at J, with 9 bases between.

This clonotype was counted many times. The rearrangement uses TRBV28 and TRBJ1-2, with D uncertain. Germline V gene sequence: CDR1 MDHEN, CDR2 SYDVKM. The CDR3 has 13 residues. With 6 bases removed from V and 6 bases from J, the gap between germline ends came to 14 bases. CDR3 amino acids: CASRPDRENGYTF. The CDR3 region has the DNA TGTGCCAGCAGACCCGATAGGGAGAATGGCTACACCTTC.

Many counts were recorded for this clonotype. In DNA form, the CDR3 reads TGTGCCAGCAGACTTGGGGGGGAGCAGTACTTC. Translated: CASRLGGEQYF. This chain uses TRBV12-3 or TRBV12-4 with TRBJ2-7; tentatively, D is TRBD2 (6 bases). The CDR3 has 11 amino acids. V lost 6 bases, J lost 7 bases, and 10 bases lay in between.

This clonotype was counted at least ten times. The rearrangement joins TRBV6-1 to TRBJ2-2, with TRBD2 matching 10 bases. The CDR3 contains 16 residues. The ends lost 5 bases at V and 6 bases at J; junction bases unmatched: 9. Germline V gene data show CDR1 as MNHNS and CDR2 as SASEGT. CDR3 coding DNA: TGTGCCAGCAGTTTAGCGGGAGGACTTGCAGCCGGGGAGCTGTTTTTT. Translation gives CASSLAGGLAAGELFF.

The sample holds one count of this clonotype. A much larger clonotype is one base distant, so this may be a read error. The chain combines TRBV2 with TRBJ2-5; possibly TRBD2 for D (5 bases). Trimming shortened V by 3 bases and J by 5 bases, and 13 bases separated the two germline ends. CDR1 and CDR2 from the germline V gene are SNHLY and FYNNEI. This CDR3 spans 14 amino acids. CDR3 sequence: CASSDSRLRETQYF. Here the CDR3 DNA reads TGTGCCAGCAGTGACAGTAGACTAAGGGAGACCCAGTACTTC. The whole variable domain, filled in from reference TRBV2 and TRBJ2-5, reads EPEVTQTPSHQVTQMGQEVILRCVPISNHLYFYWYRQILGQKVEFLVSFYNNEISEKSEIFDDQFSVERPDGSNFTLKIRSTKLEDSAMYFCASSDSRLRETQYFGPGTRLLVL.

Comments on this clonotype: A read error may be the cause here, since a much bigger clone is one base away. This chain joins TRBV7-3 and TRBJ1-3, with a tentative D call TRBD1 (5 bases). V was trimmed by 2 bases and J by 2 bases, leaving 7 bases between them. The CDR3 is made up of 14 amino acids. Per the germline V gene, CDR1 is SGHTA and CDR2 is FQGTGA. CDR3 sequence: CASSLARAGNTIYF. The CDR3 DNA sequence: TGTGCCAGCAGCTTAGCCAGGGCTGGAAACACCATATATTTT.

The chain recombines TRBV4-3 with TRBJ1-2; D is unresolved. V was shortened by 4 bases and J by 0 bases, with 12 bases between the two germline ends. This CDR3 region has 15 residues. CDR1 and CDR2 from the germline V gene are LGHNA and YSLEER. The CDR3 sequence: CASSRRTGSNYGYTF. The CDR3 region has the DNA TGCGCCAGCAGCCGCAGGACGGGCTCTAACTATGGCTACACCTTC.

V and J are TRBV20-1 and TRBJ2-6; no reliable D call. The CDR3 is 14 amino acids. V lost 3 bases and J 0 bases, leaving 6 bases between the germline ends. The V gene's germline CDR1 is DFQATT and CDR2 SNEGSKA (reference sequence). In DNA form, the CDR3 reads TGCAGTGCTAGTCCTGTCTCTGGGGCCAACGTCCTGACTTTC. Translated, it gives CSASPVSGANVLTF.

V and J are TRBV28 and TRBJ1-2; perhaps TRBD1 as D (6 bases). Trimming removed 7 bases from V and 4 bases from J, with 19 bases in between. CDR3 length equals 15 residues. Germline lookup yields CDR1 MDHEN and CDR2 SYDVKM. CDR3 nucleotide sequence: TGTGCCAGCAATCCCTCCGACAGGTCCCTCTATGGCTACACCTTC. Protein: CASNPSDRSLYGYTF.

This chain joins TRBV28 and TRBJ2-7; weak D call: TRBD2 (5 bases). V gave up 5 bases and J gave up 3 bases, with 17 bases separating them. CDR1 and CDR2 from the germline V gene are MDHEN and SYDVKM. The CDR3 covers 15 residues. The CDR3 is CASSARISVYYEQYF. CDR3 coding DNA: TGTGCCAGCAGTGCGCGGATTAGCGTCTACTACGAGCAGTACTTC.

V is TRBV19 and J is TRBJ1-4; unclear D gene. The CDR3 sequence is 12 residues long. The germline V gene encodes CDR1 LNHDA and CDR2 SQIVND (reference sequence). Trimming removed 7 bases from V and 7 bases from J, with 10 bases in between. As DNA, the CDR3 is TGTGCCAGTAATCGGGAGAGTGAAAAACTGTTTTTT. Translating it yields CASNRESEKLFF.

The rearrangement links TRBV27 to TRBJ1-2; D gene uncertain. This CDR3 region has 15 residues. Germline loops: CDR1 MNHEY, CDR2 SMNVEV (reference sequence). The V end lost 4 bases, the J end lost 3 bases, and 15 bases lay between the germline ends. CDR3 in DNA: TGTGCCAGCAGTTCCTGGCGCTCCGGCCACTATGGCTACACCTTC. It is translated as CASSSWRSGHYGYTF.

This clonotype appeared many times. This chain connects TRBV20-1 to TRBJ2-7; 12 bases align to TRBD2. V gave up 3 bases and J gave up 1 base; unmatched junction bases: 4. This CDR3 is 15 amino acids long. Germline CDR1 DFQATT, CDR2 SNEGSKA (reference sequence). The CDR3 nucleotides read TGCAGTGCTAGTCACGGACTAGCGGGATCCTACGAGCAGTACTTC. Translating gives CSASHGLAGSYEQYF.